Following are 25 T cell receptor beta chains from one sample sequenced in a study of T cell repertoires in cytomegalovirus infection. TCRdb called the reads again in MiXCR, with one record for every CDR3 protein. The table shows approximately 1,000,000 distinct CDR3 sequences, with about a third occurring only once. Their antigen targets remain unknown. This material consisted of cultured CD8+ T cells from PBMCs, taken from culture after CMV antigen stimulation. These receptors were obtained from a human donor in good health (CMV status not recorded). Some clones in this sample may be carry-over from other donors' samples.

This chain joins TRBV5-6 and TRBJ2-1, with 9 bases aligning to TRBD1. V shed 5 bases, J shed 10 bases, and the junction held 16 bases outside the gene matches. The CDR3 totals 16 residues. CDR1 SGHDT and CDR2 YYEEEE come from the germline V gene. The CDR3 nucleotides are TGTGCCAGCAGATATTGGAAAACAGGGGGCTGGGGAGAGCAGTTCTTC. This encodes CASRYWKTGGWGEQFF.

This clonotype was picked up a small number of times. The V gene is TRBV6-7, the J gene TRBJ1-3; D is undetermined. TRBV6-7 is an ORF, and what it does is uncertain. Trimming took 4 bases from V and 0 from J, leaving 7 bases between them. This CDR3 has 14 residues. In DNA, the CDR3 is TGTGCCAGCAGTTCGTCTTCCTCTGGAAACACCATATATTTT. Encoded protein: CASSSSSSGNTIYF.

This rearrangement joins TRBV20-1 to TRBJ2-3, with TRBD2 as a possible D gene (6 bases). V was shortened by 0 bases and J by 2 bases, with 15 bases between the two germline ends. Germline CDR1 is DFQATT and CDR2 is SNEGSKA (reference sequence). The CDR3 has 16 amino acids. The CDR3 DNA reads TGCAGTGCTAGAGATCGGTATAGCGGCGTCACAGATACGCAGTATTTT. Protein product: CSARDRYSGVTDTQYF.

The chain combines TRBV7-2 with TRBJ1-2; D call uncertain. This CDR3 is built from 14 residues. CDR1 is SGHTA, CDR2 FQGNSA, per germline. Trimming stripped 2 bases from V and 0 bases from J, with 7 bases between. The CDR3 DNA reads TGTGCCAGCAGCTTAAACGGAGCTAACTATGGCTACACCTTC. Protein: CASSLNGANYGYTF.

This clonotype was observed a few times. CDR3 in amino acids: CASSPGQGGPELFF. In nucleotides, the CDR3 is TGTGCCAGCAGCCCGGGACAGGGTGGCCCGGAGCTGTTTTTT. J is TRBJ2-2 and V is TRBV7-3, with 9 bases aligning to TRBD1. Per germline, CDR1 SGHTA and CDR2 FQGTGA. This CDR3 contains 14 residues. The trim removed 5 bases at V and 10 bases at J, leaving 8 bases unmatched.

This clonotype was observed a handful of times. The chain has TRBV6-5 and TRBJ2-1, with D perhaps matching TRBD1 or TRBD2 (5 bases each). Trimming took 8 bases from V and 3 from J, leaving 17 bases between them. CDR3 length equals 15 residues. Looked up from germline, CDR1 is MNHEY and CDR2 is SVGAGI. The CDR3 region has the DNA TGTGCCAGCGCTGGGGGTAGCCTAGGCTACAATGAGCAGTTCTTC. Amino acid sequence: CASAGGSLGYNEQFF.

V is TRBV2 and J is TRBJ2-3; the D is unclear. V was shortened by 3 bases and J by 3 bases, with 16 bases between the two germline ends. This CDR3 contains 16 residues. Germline V gene sequence: CDR1 SNHLY, CDR2 FYNNEI. The CDR3 reads CASSDLVGRGTDTQYF. The CDR3 region has the DNA TGTGCCAGCAGTGATCTGGTTGGGCGCGGAACAGATACGCAGTATTTT.

This rearrangement joins TRBV27 to TRBJ2-3; 11 bases map to TRBD1. CDR1 is MNHEY and CDR2 is SMNVEV in the germline V gene (reference sequence). The V gene end was trimmed by 4 bases and the J gene end by 3 bases; junction bases not matched to a gene: 9. This CDR3 is 17 amino acids long. CDR3 sequence: CASSSLRTGGGTDTQYF. The DNA of the CDR3 is TGTGCCAGCAGTTCCCTCAGGACAGGGGGCGGTACAGATACGCAGTATTTT.

The rearrangement joins TRBV20-1 to TRBJ1-3; maybe TRBD1 (5 bases). This CDR3 comprises 18 residues. V was trimmed by 1 base and J by 0 bases, leaving 19 bases between them. The germline V gene has CDR1 DFQATT and CDR2 SNEGSKA (reference sequence). The CDR3, as DNA: TGCAGTGCTAGAGTTACCCCGGACATGGCTAGCTCTGGAAACACCATATATTTT. This codes for CSARVTPDMASSGNTIYF.

This clonotype was detected a few times. The gene calls are TRBV7-8 and TRBJ2-5; 12 positions match TRBD2. The V gene end was trimmed by 5 bases and the J gene end by 6 bases; junction bases not matched to a gene: 7. The germline gives CDR1 SGHVS, CDR2 FQNEAQ. The CDR3 spans 15 residues. The CDR3 DNA is TGTGCCAGCAGCCCAAGGACTAGCGGGGAAAAGACCCAGTACTTC. Encoded protein: CASSPRTSGEKTQYF.

The chain recombines TRBV10-3 with TRBJ1-5; D perhaps matches TRBD1 (5 bases). Trimming pared 10 bases from V and 4 bases from J, leaving 14 bases between. CDR3 size: 13 residues. Per the germline V gene, CDR1 is ENHRY and CDR2 is SYGVKD. The CDR3 DNA reads TGTGCCACCCGGGACGGACAAAATCAGCCCCAGCATTTT. This gives the protein CATRDGQNQPQHF.

The V call is TRBV12-3 or TRBV12-4, the J call TRBJ2-5, with D perhaps matching TRBD1 or TRBD2 (5 bases each). V was clipped by 7 bases and J by 4 bases, with 10 bases between them. The length of the CDR3 is 12 residues. CDR3 DNA sequence: TGTGCCAGCACCCCCGGGACAGAGACCCAGTACTTC. The encoded protein is CASTPGTETQYF.

The J gene is TRBJ2-2, the V gene TRBV6-5; the D gene is possibly TRBD2 (7 bases). The V end was cut by 4 bases, the J end by 2 bases, with 11 bases between. The germline V gene encodes CDR1 MNHEY and CDR2 SVGAGI. The CDR3 runs to 15 residues. CDR3 in amino acids: CASSSGGTNTGELFF. DNA for the CDR3: TGTGCCAGCAGTTCCGGGGGGACAAACACCGGGGAGCTGTTTTTT.

There are a few counts of this clonotype. The rearrangement links TRBV18 to TRBJ2-1, with TRBD1 identical over 7 bases. The V gene end was trimmed by 1 base and the J gene end by 6 bases; junction bases not matched to a gene: 3. This CDR3 has 14 amino acids. CDR1 is KGHSH and CDR2 is LQKENI in the germline V gene. The chain's CDR3 is CASSPQGAGNEQFF. The CDR3 region has the DNA TGTGCCAGCTCACCACAGGGGGCAGGCAATGAGCAGTTCTTC. Combining the CDR3 with reference TRBV18 and TRBJ2-1 gives the whole variable domain NAGVMQNPRHLVRRRGQEARLRCSPMKGHSHVYWYRQLPEEGLKFMVYLQKENIIDESGMPKERFSAEFPKEGPSILRIQQVVRGDSAAYFCASSPQGAGNEQFFGPGTRLTVL.

The sample holds many counts of this clonotype. J is TRBJ2-1 and V is TRBV7-2; TRBD1 agrees at 7 bases. V shed 2 bases, J shed 0 bases, and the junction held 4 bases outside the gene matches. The CDR3 spans 16 residues. Germline V lookup: CDR1 SGHTA, CDR2 FQGNSA. In DNA, the CDR3 is TGTGCCAGCAGCTTAACAGGGGAAAGCTCCTACAATGAGCAGTTCTTC. It encodes CASSLTGESSYNEQFF.

V is TRBV7-6 and J is TRBJ1-4; D remains ambiguous. The CDR3 extends over 16 amino acids. CDR1 SGHVS and CDR2 FNYEAQ come from the germline V gene. V lost 3 bases to trimming and J lost 8 bases, with 19 bases between them. The CDR3 loop is CASSFRSDSLGEKLFF. CDR3 coding DNA: TGTGCCAGCAGCTTTAGGAGCGACTCCCTCGGGGAAAAACTGTTTTTT.

This chain links TRBV4-1 with TRBJ2-3, with D possibly TRBD1 on 5 matching bases. The V and J ends lost 1 base and 4 bases respectively, with 12 bases between them. This CDR3 is 15 amino acids long. Germline V CDR1 and CDR2: MGHRA, YSYEKL. The CDR3 nucleotides read TGCGCCAGCAGCCAAGTTGCCCAGGGTGCAGATACGCAGTATTTT. Its translation is CASSQVAQGADTQYF.

V gene TRBV6-2 or TRBV6-3 combines with J gene TRBJ2-3; 10 bases map to TRBD2. V trimming: 2 bases; J trimming: 6 bases; junction bases outside the gene matches: 8. The germline V gene has CDR1 MNHEY and CDR2 SVGEGT. The CDR3 consists of 16 residues. The CDR3 DNA reads TGTGCCAGCAGTTACCAGAGCGGGGGGGCCATCGATACGCAGTATTTT. It encodes CASSYQSGGAIDTQYF.

This clonotype was detected only a few times. The CDR3 nucleotides read TGTGCCAGCAGCCCTGGAGGTCAGGGCTCCTACGAGCAGTACTTC. Translation gives CASSPGGQGSYEQYF. The rearrangement joins TRBV12-3 or TRBV12-4 to TRBJ2-7; D may be TRBD1 or TRBD2 (5 bases each). The ends were cut back, 6 bases at V and 0 bases at J, with 15 bases in the middle. The CDR3 has 15 residues.

This clonotype was recorded a few times. The chain recombines TRBV13 with TRBJ1-5; tentative D call: TRBD1 (6 bases). Per the germline V gene, CDR1 is PRHDT and CDR2 is FYEKMQ (reference sequence). With 8 bases removed from V and 2 bases from J, the gap between germline ends came to 16 bases. The CDR3 consists of 15 residues. The DNA for the CDR3 is TGTGCCAGCGCCGAGGGGGGGATGGGCAATCAGCCCCAGCATTTT. It encodes CASAEGGMGNQPQHF.

This clonotype was seen repeatedly, ten times or more. In DNA form, the CDR3 reads TGTGCCAGCAGCTTAGACCGTAACTTCCAAGAGACCCAGTACTTC. Translation: CASSLDRNFQETQYF. The chain has TRBV7-8 and TRBJ2-5; D is ambiguous. V dropped 1 base and J dropped 1 base, with 10 bases sitting between them. The germline gives CDR1 SGHVS, CDR2 FQNEAQ. The CDR3 extends over 15 amino acids.

This clonotype was detected only a few times. The rearrangement uses TRBV12-3 or TRBV12-4 and TRBJ2-1, with D unresolved. V was pared by 2 bases and J by 0 bases, with 17 bases between. CDR3 size: 18 residues. DNA of the CDR3: TGTGCCAGCAGTTTAAGGGTTAGCCGCGTTAGCTCCTACAATGAGCAGTTCTTC. Residues: CASSLRVSRVSSYNEQFF.

This clonotype was recorded once. The rearrangement uses TRBV29-1 and TRBJ1-1; D unresolved. This CDR3 has 14 amino acids. In germline, CDR1 is SQVTM, CDR2 ANQGSEA. Trimming cost V 0 bases and J 11 bases, with 19 bases left between them. The CDR3 DNA follows: TGCAGCGTTGAAGATCGAGTTGACTCCCGGAATGCTTTCTTT. Protein product: CSVEDRVDSRNAFF.

This rearrangement joins TRBV5-1 to TRBJ1-2, with TRBD1 as a possible D gene (5 bases). V dropped 4 bases and J dropped 4 bases, with 23 bases sitting between them. The CDR3 runs to 17 residues. Per the germline V gene, CDR1 is SGHRS and CDR2 is YFSETQ. This CDR3 reads CASSTPPEGAYGYGYTF. The CDR3 coding sequence is TGCGCCAGCAGCACACCCCCGGAAGGGGCTTATGGCTATGGCTACACCTTC.

V usage is TRBV3-1 and J usage is TRBJ2-3; a possible D gene is TRBD2 (6 bases). The CDR3 runs to 18 residues. Germline V gene sequence: CDR1 LGHDT, CDR2 YNNKEL (reference sequence). Trimming pared 1 base from V and 3 bases from J, leaving 20 bases between. The CDR3 here is CASSQGGVVHPRTDTQYF. In DNA, the CDR3 is TGTGCCAGCAGCCAAGGGGGGGTAGTTCACCCTAGAACAGATACGCAGTATTTT.